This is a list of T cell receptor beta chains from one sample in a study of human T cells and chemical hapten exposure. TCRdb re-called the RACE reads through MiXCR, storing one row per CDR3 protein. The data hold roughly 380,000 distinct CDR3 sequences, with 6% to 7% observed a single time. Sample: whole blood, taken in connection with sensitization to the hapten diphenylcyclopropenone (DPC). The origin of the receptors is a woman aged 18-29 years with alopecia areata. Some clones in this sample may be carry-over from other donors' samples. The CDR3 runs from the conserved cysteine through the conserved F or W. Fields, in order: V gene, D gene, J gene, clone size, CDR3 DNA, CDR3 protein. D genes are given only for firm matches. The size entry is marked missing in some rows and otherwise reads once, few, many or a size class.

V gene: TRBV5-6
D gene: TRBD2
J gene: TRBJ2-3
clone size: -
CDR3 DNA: TGTGCCAGCAGCGTGGGACTAACCAACACAGATACGCAGTATTTT
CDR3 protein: CASSVGLTNTDTQYF

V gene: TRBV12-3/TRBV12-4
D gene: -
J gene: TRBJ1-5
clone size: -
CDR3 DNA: TGTGCCAGCAGTTTTGGGGGAGGGGGGAATCAGCCCCAGCATTTT
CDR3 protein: CASSFGGGGNQPQHF

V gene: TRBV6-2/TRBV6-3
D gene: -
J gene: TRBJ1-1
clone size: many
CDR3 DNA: TGTGCCAGCAGTTACCCCAGGCGCACCCGTTCGAACACTGAAGCTTTCTTT
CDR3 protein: CASSYPRRTRSNTEAFF

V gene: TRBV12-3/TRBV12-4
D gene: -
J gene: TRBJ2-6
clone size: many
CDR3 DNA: TGTGCCAGCAGTTTCCGTGGCTCTGGGGCCAACGTCCTGACTTTC
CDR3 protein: CASSFRGSGANVLTF

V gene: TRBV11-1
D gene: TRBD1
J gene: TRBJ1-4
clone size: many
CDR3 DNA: TGTGCCAGCAGCGTACCGGGACAGGGCGATGAAAAACTGTTTTTT
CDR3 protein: CASSVPGQGDEKLFF

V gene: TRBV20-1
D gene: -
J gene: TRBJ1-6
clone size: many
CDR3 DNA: TGCAGTGCTAGAGACAGTAGGTCAAGTTCACCCCTCCACTTT
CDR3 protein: CSARDSRSSSPLHF

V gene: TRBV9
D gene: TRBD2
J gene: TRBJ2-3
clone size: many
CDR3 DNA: TGTGCCAGCAGCGTAGTTAGGCGGGGGGGCATGGATACGCAGTATTTT
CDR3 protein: CASSVVRRGGMDTQYF

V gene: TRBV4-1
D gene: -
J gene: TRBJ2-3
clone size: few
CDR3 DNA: TGCGCCAGCAGCCAAATGGGACTCAAGCAAGATACGCAGTATTTT
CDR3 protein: CASSQMGLKQDTQYF

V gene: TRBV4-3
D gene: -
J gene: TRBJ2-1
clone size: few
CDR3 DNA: TGCGCCAGCAGCCAGGATCTAGACTCCTTACGCAACAATGAGCAGTTCTTC
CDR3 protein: CASSQDLDSLRNNEQFF

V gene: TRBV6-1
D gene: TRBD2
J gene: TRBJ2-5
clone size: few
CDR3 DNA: TGTGCCAGCAGTGAAAGGAAGGGGACTAGAGGTCGGGACGGTTTCCAAGAGACCCAGTACTTC
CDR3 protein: CASSERKGTRGRDGFQETQYF

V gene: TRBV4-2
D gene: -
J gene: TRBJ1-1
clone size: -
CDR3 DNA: TGTGCCAGCAGCCAACCGTCCCCCCGGGGCACTGAAGCTTTCTTT
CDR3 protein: CASSQPSPRGTEAFF

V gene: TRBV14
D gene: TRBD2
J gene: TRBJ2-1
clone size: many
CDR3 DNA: TGTGCCAGCAGCCCCACCCCAATCACTAGCGGGATTTACAATGAGCAGTTCTTC
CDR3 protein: CASSPTPITSGIYNEQFF

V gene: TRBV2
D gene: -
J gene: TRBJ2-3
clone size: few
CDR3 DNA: TGTGCCAGCAGTGAGGGCTCGGGTACGCAGTATTTT
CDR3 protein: CASSEGSGTQYF

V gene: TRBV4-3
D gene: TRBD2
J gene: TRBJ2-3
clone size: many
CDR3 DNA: TGCGCCAGCAGCCAATTTGGCCCTAGCGGGGGTCCGGATACGCAGTATTTT
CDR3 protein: CASSQFGPSGGPDTQYF

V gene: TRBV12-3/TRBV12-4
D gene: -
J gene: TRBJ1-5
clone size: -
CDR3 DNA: TGTGCCAGCAGTTTGAGGCAGGGGCATCAGCCCCAGCATTTT
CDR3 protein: CASSLRQGHQPQHF

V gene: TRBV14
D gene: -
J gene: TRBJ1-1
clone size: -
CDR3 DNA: TGTGCCAGCAGCCTGGGTTGGGGGGCCCCTGAAGCTTTCTTT
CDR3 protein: CASSLGWGAPEAFF

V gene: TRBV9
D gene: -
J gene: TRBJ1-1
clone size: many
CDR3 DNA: TGTGCCAGCAGCGAGGCCCCAGCGAGGGGCACTGAAGCTTTCTTT
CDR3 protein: CASSEAPARGTEAFF

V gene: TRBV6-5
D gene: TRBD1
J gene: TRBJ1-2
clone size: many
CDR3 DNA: TGTGCCAGCAGCCCCGGACAGGCGTATGGCTACACCTTC
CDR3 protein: CASSPGQAYGYTF

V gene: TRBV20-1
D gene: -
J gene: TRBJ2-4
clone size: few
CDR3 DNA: TGCAGTGCCCCTGATACGGCCAAAAACATTCAGTACTTC
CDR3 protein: CSAPDTAKNIQYF

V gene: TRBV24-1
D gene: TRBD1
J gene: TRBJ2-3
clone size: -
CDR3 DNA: TGTGCCACCAGTGGTCGACAGGGGATCCCCTTCACAGATACGCAGTATTTT
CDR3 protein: CATSGRQGIPFTDTQYF

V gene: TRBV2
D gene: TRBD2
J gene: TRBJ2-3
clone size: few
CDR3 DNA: TGTGCCAGCAGTGAGTACAGCGGGGTCACAGATACGCAGTATTTT
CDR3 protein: CASSEYSGVTDTQYF

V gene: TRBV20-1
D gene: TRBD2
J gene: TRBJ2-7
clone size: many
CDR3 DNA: TGCAGTGCTCGACTAGCGGGGTATATCGAGCAGTACTTC
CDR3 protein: CSARLAGYIEQYF

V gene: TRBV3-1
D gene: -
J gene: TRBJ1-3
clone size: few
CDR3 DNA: TGTGCCAGCAGCCAAGGACTTCCGGACTCTGGAAACACCATATATTTT
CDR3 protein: CASSQGLPDSGNTIYF

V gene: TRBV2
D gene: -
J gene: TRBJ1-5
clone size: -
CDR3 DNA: TGTGCCAGCAGCTCGAGGGGGGTACTCAATCAGCCCCAGCATTTT
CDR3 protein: CASSSRGVLNQPQHF

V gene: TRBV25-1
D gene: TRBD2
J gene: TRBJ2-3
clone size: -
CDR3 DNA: TGTGCCAGCAGTGAACTCTCGACTAGCGGGGGGGCCGTTACGCAGTATTTT
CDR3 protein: CASSELSTSGGAVTQYF

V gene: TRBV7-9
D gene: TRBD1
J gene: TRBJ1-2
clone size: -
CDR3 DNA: TGTGCCAGCAGACTACAGGGGTCCGATGGCTACACCTTC
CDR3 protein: CASRLQGSDGYTF

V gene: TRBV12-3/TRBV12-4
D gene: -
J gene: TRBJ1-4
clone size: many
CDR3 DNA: TGTGCCAGCACCCCGGAGGGTGAAAAACTGTTTTTT
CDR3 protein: CASTPEGEKLFF

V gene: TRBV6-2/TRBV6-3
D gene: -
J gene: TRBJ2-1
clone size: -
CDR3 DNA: TGTGCCAGCAGTCCCCGGGGGGCTTACAATGAGCAGTTCTTC
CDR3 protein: CASSPRGAYNEQFF

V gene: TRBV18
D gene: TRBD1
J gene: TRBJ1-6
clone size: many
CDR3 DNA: TGTGCCAGCTCAGCACGGGACAGCCAAGGTTCACCCCTCCACTTT
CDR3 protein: CASSARDSQGSPLHF

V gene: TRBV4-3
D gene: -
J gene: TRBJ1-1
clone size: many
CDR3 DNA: TGCGCCAGCAGCTCAGGTTTGAACACTGAAGCTTTCTTT
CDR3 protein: CASSSGLNTEAFF

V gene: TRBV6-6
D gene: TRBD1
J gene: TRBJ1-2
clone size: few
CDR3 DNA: TGTGCCAGCACCCCGTTAGGGGGGACAGGGGGTCTCTATGGCTACACCTTC
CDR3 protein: CASTPLGGTGGLYGYTF

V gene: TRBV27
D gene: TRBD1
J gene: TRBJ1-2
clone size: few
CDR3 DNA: TGTGCCAGCAGTTCCGGGACAGGGTTTAGCTATGGCTACACCTTC
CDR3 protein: CASSSGTGFSYGYTF

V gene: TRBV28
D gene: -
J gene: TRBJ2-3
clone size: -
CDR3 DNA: TGTGCCAGCAGTTTATTATCGGGGGGCAGGGCAGATACGCAGTATTTT
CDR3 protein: CASSLLSGGRADTQYF

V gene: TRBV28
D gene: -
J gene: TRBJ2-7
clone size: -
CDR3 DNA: TGTGCCAGCAGTTTATATCAGGGAAACTACGAGCAGTACTTC
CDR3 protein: CASSLYQGNYEQYF

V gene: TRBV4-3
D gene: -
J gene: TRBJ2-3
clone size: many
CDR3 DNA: TGCGCCAGCAGCCAAGTTGTCGGGGGATTCGCAGATACGCAGTATTTT
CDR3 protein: CASSQVVGGFADTQYF

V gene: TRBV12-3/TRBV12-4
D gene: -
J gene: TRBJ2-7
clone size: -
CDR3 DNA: TGTGCCAGCAGTCCCATACAGCTTACTGGGCAGTACTTC
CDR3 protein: CASSPIQLTGQYF

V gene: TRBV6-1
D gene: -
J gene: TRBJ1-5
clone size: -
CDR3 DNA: TGTGCCAGCAGTGAGGGGATCCTTCTTCAGCCCCAGCATTTT
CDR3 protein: CASSEGILLQPQHF

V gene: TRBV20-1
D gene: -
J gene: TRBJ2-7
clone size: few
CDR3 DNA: TGCAGTGCTAGTTTAGGGGTCGAGCAGTACTTC
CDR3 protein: CSASLGVEQYF

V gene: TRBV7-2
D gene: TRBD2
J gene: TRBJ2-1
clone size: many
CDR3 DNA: TGTGCCAGCAGCTTCGAGCGGGGGGACTACAATGAGCAGTTCTTC
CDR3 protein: CASSFERGDYNEQFF

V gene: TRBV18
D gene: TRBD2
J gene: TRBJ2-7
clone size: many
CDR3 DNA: TGTGCCAGCTCAAGGAGCGGGGGATCCTACGAGCAGTACTTC
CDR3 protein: CASSRSGGSYEQYF

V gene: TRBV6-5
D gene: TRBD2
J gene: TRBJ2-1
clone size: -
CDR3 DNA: TGTGCCAGCAGTCCCAGCGGGGGGTTCTACAATGAGCAGTTCTTC
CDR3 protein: CASSPSGGFYNEQFF

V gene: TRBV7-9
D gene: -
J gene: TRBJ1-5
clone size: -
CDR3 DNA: TGTGCCAGCAGCGCAGACCCCCAGGGGAACAATCAGCCCCAGCATTTT
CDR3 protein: CASSADPQGNNQPQHF

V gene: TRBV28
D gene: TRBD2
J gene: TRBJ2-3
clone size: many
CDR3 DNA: TGTGCCAGCAGTTTCGAGACTAGCGGGGAATCTAGCACAGATACGCAGTATTTT
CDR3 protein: CASSFETSGESSTDTQYF

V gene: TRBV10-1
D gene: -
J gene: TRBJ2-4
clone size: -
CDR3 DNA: TGCGCCAGCAGTGAGGAGGGGGGGCCGAAAAACATTCAGTACTTC
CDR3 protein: CASSEEGGPKNIQYF

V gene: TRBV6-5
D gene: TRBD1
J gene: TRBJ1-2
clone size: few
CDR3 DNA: TGTGCCAGCAGTTATGTGGAGGGGGCGCTAGGCTATGGCTACACCTTC
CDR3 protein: CASSYVEGALGYGYTF

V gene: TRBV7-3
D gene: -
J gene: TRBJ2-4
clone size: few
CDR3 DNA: TGTGCCAGCAGCCCGACCGGTGGGCAGACCAACATTCAGTACTTC
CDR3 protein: CASSPTGGQTNIQYF

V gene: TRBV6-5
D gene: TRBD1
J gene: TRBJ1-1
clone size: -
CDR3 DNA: TGTGCCAGCAGCCGACAGGGTCTGCAGGCTTTCTTT
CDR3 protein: CASSRQGLQAFF

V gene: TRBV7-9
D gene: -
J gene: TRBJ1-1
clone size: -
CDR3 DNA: TGTGCCAGCAGCTCGAACGGACACTTTGCTGAAGCTTTCTTT
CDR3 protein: CASSSNGHFAEAFF

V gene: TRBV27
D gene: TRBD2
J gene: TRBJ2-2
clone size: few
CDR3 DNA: TGTGCCAGCAAGGATAGCGGGGGGGCTCACACCGGGGAGCTGTTTTTT
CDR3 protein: CASKDSGGAHTGELFF

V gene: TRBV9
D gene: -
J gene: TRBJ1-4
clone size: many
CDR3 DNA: TGTGCCAGCGGGCAGGACTCAGGGGAGGAACTGTTTTTT
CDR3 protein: CASGQDSGEELFF

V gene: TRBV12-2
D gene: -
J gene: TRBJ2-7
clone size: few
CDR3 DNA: TGTGCAAGTCGCTTAGTATCAGGGGGCAAGTGCGAGCAGTACTTC
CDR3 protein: CASRLVSGGKCEQYF

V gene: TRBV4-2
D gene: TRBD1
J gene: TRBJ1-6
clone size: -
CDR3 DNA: TGTGCCAGCAGCCCTTCCGGGACAGAGAATTCACCCCTCCACTTT
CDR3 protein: CASSPSGTENSPLHF

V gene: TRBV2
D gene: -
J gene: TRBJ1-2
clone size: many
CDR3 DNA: TGTGCCAGCAGTGAAGTAGCAGCGAGCTATGGCTACACCTTC
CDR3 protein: CASSEVAASYGYTF

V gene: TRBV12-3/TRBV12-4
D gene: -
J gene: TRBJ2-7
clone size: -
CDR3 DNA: TGTGCCAGCAGTTTGGGCAGGGACTTCGAGCAGTACTTC
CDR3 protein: CASSLGRDFEQYF